A selection of T cell receptor beta chains follows, all from one sample in a study of STAT5B mutations in CD4+ large granular lymphocyte leukemia. This table comes from immunoSEQ multiplex PCR, and its TCRdb copy is limited to in-frame clones, with some not included. The sample has about 20,000 clones, roughly three quarters seen once; the top ten hold approximately 30%. The sample taken for sequencing was CD4+ T cells from blood buffy coats. The receptors derive from a human donor in good health. CDR3s include the opening cysteine and the closing phenylalanine or tryptophan. The D gene is left open where the match is weak. Where a row states a size, it is once, few, many or the class of an expanded clone; other rows omit it.

-,TRBJ2-5,TRBD1,TRBV5-1,TGCGCCAGCGGACCTGACAGGGGTGGTTTCCAAGAGACCCAGTACTTC,CASGPDRGGFQETQYF
-,TRBJ2-1,-,TRBV15,TGTGCCACCAGCAGAGATTGGGGGGGCCGCTCGAGCTCCTACAATGAGCAGTTCTTC,CATSRDWGGRSSSYNEQFF
few,TRBJ2-2,-,TRBV19,TGTGCCAGTAGTATCCATCAGTCGAACACCGGGGAGCTGTTTTTT,CASSIHQSNTGELFF
few,TRBJ2-1,-,TRBV7-9,TGTGCCAGCAGCTTAGCGCCCCTTAACAGGGACTACAATGAGCAGTTCTTC,CASSLAPLNRDYNEQFF
few,TRBJ1-2,TRBD1,TRBV5-4,TGTGCCAGCAGCGAGGGACAGAAAGCCAACTATGGCTACACCTTC,CASSEGQKANYGYTF
-,TRBJ2-2,-,TRBV7-6,TGTGCCAGCAGCTTGCGGGGAGTCACCGGGGAGCTGTTTTTT,CASSLRGVTGELFF
-,TRBJ1-6,-,TRBV19,TGTGCCAGTAGTATTGATGGCCCAGAGCCCCTCCTCCACTTT,CASSIDGPEPLLHF
few,TRBJ1-1,-,TRBV5-1,TGCGCCAGCAGGCCGACAGGGAACACTGAAGCTTTCTTT,CASRPTGNTEAFF
-,TRBJ2-7,-,TRBV14,TGTGCCAGCAGCCCTTGGACCGGCAGGGCCGACTACGAGCAGTACTTC,CASSPWTGRADYEQYF
-,TRBJ2-6,TRBD2,TRBV2,TGTGCCAGCAGTGAAGCGGGGGGGTCTGGGGCCAACGTCCTGACTTTC,CASSEAGGSGANVLTF
-,TRBJ2-5,TRBD2,TRBV29-1,TGCAGTGCCCGCGAAGCGGGGGGGGAGACCCAGTACTTC,CSAREAGGETQYF
few,TRBJ1-2,-,TRBV5-5,TGTGCCAGCAGCTTGGTGGAGGGACCTAACTATGGCTACACCTTC,CASSLVEGPNYGYTF
-,TRBJ2-7,TRBD2,TRBV18,TGTGCCAGCTCACCAGGCCCCGGGGGGTTCTACGAGCAGTACTTC,CASSPGPGGFYEQYF
few,TRBJ2-7,-,TRBV6-5,TGTGCCAGCAGTTACTCACTAGAATACGAGCAGTACTTC,CASSYSLEYEQYF
-,TRBJ2-5,-,TRBV11-3,TGTGCCAGCAGCCAAGAAAAGACAGTCCAAGAGACCCAGTACTTC,CASSQEKTVQETQYF
-,TRBJ1-1,TRBD1,TRBV7-8,TGTGCCAGCAGCCCGGACAGGGCCACTGAAGCTTTCTTT,CASSPDRATEAFF
-,TRBJ1-2,-,TRBV4-3,TGCGCCAGCAGCCAACTCCCCAGCGCAGGGGGCTACACCTTC,CASSQLPSAGGYTF
-,TRBJ2-2,-,TRBV19,TGTGCCAGTAGTCCGGGCGGGGCCCAAGCGAACACCGGGGAGCTGTTTTTT,CASSPGGAQANTGELFF
-,TRBJ1-6,-,TRBV10-2,TGCGCCAGCAGGGCCGTAGGGGCCGTAAATAATTCACCCCTCCACTTT,CASRAVGAVNNSPLHF
-,TRBJ2-6,-,TRBV30,TGTGCCTGGAGTGTACAGAGCTCTGGGGCCAACGTCCTGACTTTC,CAWSVQSSGANVLTF
few,TRBJ2-2,-,TRBV2,TGTGCCAGCAGCGGCGGGACATCAAACACCGGGGAGCTGTTTTTT,CASSGGTSNTGELFF
-,TRBJ2-2,-,TRBV5-1,TGCGCCAGCAGCTTGGTGGGGAGCCGCACCGGGGAGCTGTTTTTT,CASSLVGSRTGELFF
-,TRBJ2-3,TRBD2,TRBV7-6,TGTGCCAGCAGCCCCGGAGCGGGGGGGCGCGCAGATACGCAGTATTTT,CASSPGAGGRADTQYF
few,TRBJ2-3,TRBD2,TRBV11-2,TGTGCCAGCAGCTTATGGACTAGCGGACGCACAGATACGCAGTATTTT,CASSLWTSGRTDTQYF
-,TRBJ2-2,-,TRBV5-1,TGCGCCAGCAGCTTGGCGTCGTGGACAGCCGGGGAGCTGTTTTTT,CASSLASWTAGELFF
-,TRBJ1-5,TRBD1,TRBV27,TGTGCCAGCAGTTTACAGGGGGGCAATCAGCCCCAGCATTTT,CASSLQGGNQPQHF
-,TRBJ2-2,-,TRBV4-3,TGCGCCAGCAGCCAAGATGTAGGACGGGCGGTTAGTTCCGGGGAGCTGTTTTTT,CASSQDVGRAVSSGELFF
-,TRBJ2-7,-,TRBV6-6,TGTGCCAGCAGTCGCCGGTACGAGCAGTACTTC,CASSRRYEQYF
-,TRBJ2-1,TRBD2,TRBV5-6,TGTGCCAGCAGCTCTCGACTAGCGGGGGGCTACAATGAGCAGTTCTTC,CASSSRLAGGYNEQFF
-,TRBJ2-3,TRBD2,TRBV27,TGTGCCAGCAGTTCCCCCATTGCTAGCGGGAGTGTGTATTTT,CASSSPIASGSVYF
-,TRBJ1-2,-,TRBV5-6,TGTGCCAGCAGCTTTTCTTCTACGCCCTATGGCTACACCTTC,CASSFSSTPYGYTF
-,TRBJ2-2,TRBD1,TRBV5-1,TGCGCCAGCAGCTTAGGACAGGGGACCGGGGAGCTGTTTTTT,CASSLGQGTGELFF
-,TRBJ2-7,-,TRBV6-6,TGTGCCAGCAGTTACTCGTCGCAGGTGTCCTACGAGCAGTACTTC,CASSYSSQVSYEQYF
-,TRBJ1-5,-,TRBV7-2,TGTGCCAGCAGCTCTCTCCTTGAGGGTCAGCATTTT,CASSSLLEGQHF
-,TRBJ2-7,TRBD2,TRBV11-2,TGTGCCAGCAGCTTGACTAGCGGGGGGTCCGAGCAGTACTTC,CASSLTSGGSEQYF
few,TRBJ2-3,TRBD2,TRBV5-4,TGTGCCAGCAGCTTGGATAGCGGGGGGCCGGATACGCAGTATTTT,CASSLDSGGPDTQYF
-,TRBJ1-6,-,TRBV6-5,TGTGCCAGCAGGGGACAATCAAGAGGGAATTCACCCCTCCACTTT,CASRGQSRGNSPLHF
-,TRBJ1-1,-,TRBV11-3,TGTGCCAGCAGCTTATCGGTTGCCGGTGCTGAAGCTTTCTTT,CASSLSVAGAEAFF
-,TRBJ2-1,TRBD2,TRBV7-9,TGTGCCAGCAGCTTATTGGCTAGCGGGGACTACAATGAGCAGTTCTTC,CASSLLASGDYNEQFF
-,TRBJ2-3,-,TRBV2,TGTGCCAGCAGTGAAGAGGTAAAGGGTCGGGATACGCAGTATTTT,CASSEEVKGRDTQYF
-,TRBJ2-6,TRBD1,TRBV9,TGTGCCAGCAGCCCCCGACAGGGGGCGGGTGCTGGGGCCAACGTCCTGACTTTC,CASSPRQGAGAGANVLTF
-,TRBJ2-7,TRBD2,TRBV5-6,TGTGCCAGCAGCCTTGCTAGCGGGTTCTCCTCCGAGCAGTACTTC,CASSLASGFSSEQYF
-,TRBJ1-2,-,TRBV5-8,TGTGCCAGCAGCTTGGGCAGTAACTATGGCTACACCTTC,CASSLGSNYGYTF
-,TRBJ2-7,-,TRBV6-6,TGTGCCAGCAGCCCACAGGGTGACGAGCAGTACTTC,CASSPQGDEQYF
-,TRBJ1-5,-,TRBV10-1,TGCGCCAGTACCTCGGGGGGAAATCAGCCCCAGCATTTT,CASTSGGNQPQHF
-,TRBJ1-5,TRBD1,TRBV5-5,TGTGCCAGCAGCCCGTCGACAGGGAGCCTAGGACAGCCCCAGCATTTT,CASSPSTGSLGQPQHF
-,TRBJ2-5,-,TRBV19,TGTGCCAGTAGTATTAGCGGTGCCCAGGGGACCCAGTACTTC,CASSISGAQGTQYF
-,TRBJ2-3,-,TRBV5-4,TGTGCCAGCAGCTTGGAATCATACGGAAGCACAGATACGCAGTATTTT,CASSLESYGSTDTQYF
few,TRBJ1-2,-,TRBV29-1,TGCAGCGTTAAGGTGGAGGGTGGCTACACCTTC,CSVKVEGGYTF
-,TRBJ1-1,-,TRBV10-3,TGTGCCATTTCCGGGGGAGCAGGCACTGAAGCTTTCTTT,CAISGGAGTEAFF
once,TRBJ2-1,TRBD2,TRBV7-2,TGTGCCAGCAGCTTAAAGGTACCGGGACTAGTGACGAATGAGCAGTTCTTC,CASSLKVPGLVTNEQFF
few,TRBJ2-7,TRBD2,TRBV7-2,TGTGCCAGCAGCGCGATCGGTGTAGCGGGAGGGCCGAGGAAGCAGTACTTC,CASSAIGVAGGPRKQYF
-,TRBJ2-3,-,TRBV7-2,TGTGCCAGCAGCTTAGGCGGTGATCTTCAGGGTGGTACGCAGTATTTT,CASSLGGDLQGGTQYF
-,TRBJ2-1,-,TRBV5-4,TGTGCCAGCAGCGCCGCCTGGCAGTTACAGGGCAATGAGCAGTTCTTC,CASSAAWQLQGNEQFF
-,TRBJ1-2,TRBD1,TRBV5-4,TGTGCCAGCAGCTCGGGACAGGGAAAGTATGGCTACACCTTC,CASSSGQGKYGYTF